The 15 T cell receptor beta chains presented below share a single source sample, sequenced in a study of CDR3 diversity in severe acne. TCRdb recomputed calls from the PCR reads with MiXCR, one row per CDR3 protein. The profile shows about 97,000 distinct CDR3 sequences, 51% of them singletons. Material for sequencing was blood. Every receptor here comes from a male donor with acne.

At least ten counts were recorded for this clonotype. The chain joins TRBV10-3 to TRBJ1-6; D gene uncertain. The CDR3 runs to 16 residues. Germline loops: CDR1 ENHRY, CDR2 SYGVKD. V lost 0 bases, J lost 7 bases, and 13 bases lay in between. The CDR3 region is CAISESIREWNSPLHF. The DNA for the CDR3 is TGTGCCATCAGTGAGTCGATAAGGGAATGGAATTCACCCCTCCACTTT.

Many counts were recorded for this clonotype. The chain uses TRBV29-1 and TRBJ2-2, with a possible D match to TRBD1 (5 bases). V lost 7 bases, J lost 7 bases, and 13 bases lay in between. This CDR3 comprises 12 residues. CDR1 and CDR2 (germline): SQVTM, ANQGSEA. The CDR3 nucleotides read TGCAGCGCCACATGGGGCGGCGGGGAGCTGTTTTTT. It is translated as CSATWGGGELFF.

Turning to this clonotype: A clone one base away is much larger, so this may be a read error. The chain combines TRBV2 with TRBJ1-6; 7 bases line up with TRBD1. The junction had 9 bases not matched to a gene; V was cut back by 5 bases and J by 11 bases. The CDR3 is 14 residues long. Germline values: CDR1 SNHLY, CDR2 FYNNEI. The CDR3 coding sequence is TGTGCCAGCAGTTCCAGACAGGGCCGCCCACCCCTCCACTTT. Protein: CASSSRQGRPPLHF.

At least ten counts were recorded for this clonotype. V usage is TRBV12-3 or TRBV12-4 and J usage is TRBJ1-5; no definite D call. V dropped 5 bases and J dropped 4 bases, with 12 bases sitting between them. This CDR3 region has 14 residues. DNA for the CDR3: TGTGCCAGCAGTATAGGACGGGATAATCAGCCCCAGCATTTT. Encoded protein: CASSIGRDNQPQHF.

CDR3 region: CASSLTSGVTDTQYF. CDR3 bases: TGTGCCAGCAGCTTAACTAGCGGGGTCACAGATACGCAGTATTTT. The rearrangement links TRBV7-3 to TRBJ2-3; 8 nucleotides line up with TRBD2. Looked up from germline, CDR1 is SGHTA and CDR2 is FQGTGA. V lost 0 bases, J lost 2 bases, and 1 base stayed unmatched. The CDR3 sequence is 15 residues long.

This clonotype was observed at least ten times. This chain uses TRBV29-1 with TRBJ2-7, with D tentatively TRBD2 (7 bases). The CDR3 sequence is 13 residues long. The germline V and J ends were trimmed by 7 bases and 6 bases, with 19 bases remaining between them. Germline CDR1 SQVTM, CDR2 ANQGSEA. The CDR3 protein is CSAGAGDSPEQYF. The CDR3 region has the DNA TGCAGCGCAGGGGCGGGAGACTCCCCCGAGCAGTACTTC.

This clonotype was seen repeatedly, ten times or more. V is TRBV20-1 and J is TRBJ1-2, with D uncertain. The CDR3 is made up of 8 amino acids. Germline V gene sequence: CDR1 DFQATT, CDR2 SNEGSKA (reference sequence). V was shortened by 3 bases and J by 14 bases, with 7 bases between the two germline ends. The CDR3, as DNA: TGCAGTGCTAGCCCCTTTACCTTC. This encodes CSASPFTF.

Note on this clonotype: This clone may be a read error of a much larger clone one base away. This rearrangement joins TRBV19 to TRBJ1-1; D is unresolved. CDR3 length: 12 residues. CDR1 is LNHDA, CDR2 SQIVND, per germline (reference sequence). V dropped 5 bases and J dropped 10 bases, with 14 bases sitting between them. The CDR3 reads CASSRGTYGAFF. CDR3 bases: TGTGCCAGTAGTCGAGGCACGTATGGAGCTTTCTTT.

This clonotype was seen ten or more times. The CDR3 DNA reads TGTGCCAGCAGAGCCAGCCGTAGGACCTACGAGCAGTACTTC. Translated, it gives CASRASRRTYEQYF. V gene TRBV9 combines with J gene TRBJ2-7; no reliable D call. Deletions cut 5 bases from V and 2 bases from J, with 14 bases between. The length of the CDR3 is 14 residues. CDR1 is SGDLS, CDR2 YYNGEE, per germline.

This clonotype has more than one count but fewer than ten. CDR3 sequence reads: CASSQDLAGAHNETQYF. The DNA for the CDR3 is TGCGCCAGCAGCCAAGATCTAGCGGGAGCGCACAATGAGACCCAGTACTTC. The chain links TRBV4-3 to TRBJ2-5; 10 nucleotides line up with TRBD2. CDR3 size: 17 residues. In germline, CDR1 is LGHNA, CDR2 YSLEER. The ends lost 0 bases at V and 5 bases at J; junction bases unmatched: 9.

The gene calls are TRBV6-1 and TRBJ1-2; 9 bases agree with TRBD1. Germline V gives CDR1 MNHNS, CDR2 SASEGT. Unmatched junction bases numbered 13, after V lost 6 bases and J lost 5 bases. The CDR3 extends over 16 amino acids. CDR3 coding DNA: TGTGCCAGCAGCCCCGGGACAGGGTTTGGGTTTTATGGCTACACCTTC. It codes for CASSPGTGFGFYGYTF.

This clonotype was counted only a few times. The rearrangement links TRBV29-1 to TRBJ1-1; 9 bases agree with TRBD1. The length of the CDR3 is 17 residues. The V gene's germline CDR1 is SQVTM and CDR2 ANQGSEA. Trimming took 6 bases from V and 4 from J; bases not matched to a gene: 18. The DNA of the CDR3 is TGCAGCGTGGGACCCGGGACAGGGAAGATTCGAAGCACTGAAGCTTTCTTT. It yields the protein CSVGPGTGKIRSTEAFF.

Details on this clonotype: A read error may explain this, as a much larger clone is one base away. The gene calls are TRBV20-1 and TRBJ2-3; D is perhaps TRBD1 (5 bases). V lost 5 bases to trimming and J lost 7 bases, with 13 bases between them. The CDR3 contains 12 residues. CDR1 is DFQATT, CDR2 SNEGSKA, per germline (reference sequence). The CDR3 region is CSAGRVTNTQYF. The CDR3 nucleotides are TGCAGTGCTGGCAGGGTAACAAATACGCAGTATTTT.

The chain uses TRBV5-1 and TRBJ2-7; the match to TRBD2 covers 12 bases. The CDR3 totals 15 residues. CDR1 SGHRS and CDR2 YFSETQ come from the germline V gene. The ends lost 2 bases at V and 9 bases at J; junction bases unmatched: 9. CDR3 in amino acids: CASSLGTSGPLGQYF. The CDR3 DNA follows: TGCGCCAGCAGCTTAGGGACTAGCGGGCCCCTCGGGCAGTACTTC.

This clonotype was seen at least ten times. The CDR3, as DNA: TGCAGCGGAGGTGGGGAATACAATGAGCAGTTCTTC. This gives the protein CSGGGEYNEQFF. The rearrangement joins TRBV29-1 to TRBJ2-1; D unresolved. The V and J ends lost 7 bases and 4 bases respectively, with 11 bases between them. The CDR3 extends over 12 amino acids. CDR1 and CDR2 (germline): SQVTM, ANQGSEA.